The rows below give T cell receptor beta chains drawn from one sample of a study of regulatory T cells in long-lasting Graves disease. TCRdb re-analysed the multiplex PCR reads in MiXCR, keeping a single row per CDR3 protein. The sample yields 500,000 or so distinct CDR3 sequences, around 16% seen once. These same data were also listed under a study on T cells in Graves' hyperthyroidism and ophthalmopathy.

Source: peripheral blood mononuclear cells (PBMCs), taken at new diagnosis, from a patient treated with antithyroid drugs. Source of these receptors: a middle-aged woman with Graves disease. CDR3s include the opening cysteine and the closing phenylalanine or tryptophan. D genes are given only for firm matches. Clone sizes are given selectively: once, few, many, or a class where the clone is expanded.

j_gene,v_gene,abundance,d_gene,len,CDR3aa,CDR3nt
TRBJ2-1,TRBV27,few,TRBD2,16,CASSLLAGAAYNEQFF,TGTGCCAGCAGTCTCCTAGCGGGGGCAGCTTACAATGAGCAGTTCTTC
TRBJ2-7,TRBV20-1,.,TRBD1,12,CSARQGAYEQYF,TGCAGTGCTCGACAGGGGGCCTACGAGCAGTACTTC
TRBJ2-7,TRBV6-2/TRBV6-3,.,.,14,CASSYPWDSYEQYF,TGTGCCAGCAGTTACCCCTGGGACTCCTACGAGCAGTACTTC
TRBJ1-3,TRBV2,many,.,12,CASNSGVDTIYF,TGTGCCAGCAATTCAGGGGTGGACACCATATATTTT
TRBJ1-6,TRBV12-3/TRBV12-4,.,TRBD1,16,CASSTGTATYNSPLHF,TGTGCCAGCAGCACCGGGACAGCGACTTATAATTCACCCCTCCACTTT
TRBJ2-2,TRBV7-9,few,.,14,CASSGGANTGELFF,TGTGCCAGCTCTGGGGGCGCGAACACCGGGGAGCTGTTTTTT
TRBJ1-6,TRBV9,.,.,14,CASSDSKGHSPLHF,TGTGCCAGCAGCGACAGTAAAGGGCATTCACCCCTCCACTTT
TRBJ1-1,TRBV28,many,TRBD1,12,CASSPGGTGAFF,TGTGCCAGCAGTCCAGGGGGGACGGGGGCTTTCTTT
TRBJ1-2,TRBV20-1,.,.,14,CREGYGRHEDGYTF,TGCAGAGAGGGTTATGGGAGACATGAGGATGGCTACACCTTC
TRBJ2-3,TRBV19,.,TRBD2,17,CASSIDYKTSGANTQYF,TGTGCCAGTAGTATAGATTACAAGACTAGCGGGGCGAATACGCAGTATTTT
TRBJ1-1,TRBV25-1,few,TRBD1,13,CASTEAGTGEAFF,TGTGCCAGCACCGAGGCCGGGACAGGAGAAGCTTTCTTT
TRBJ2-3,TRBV7-2,many,TRBD2,15,CASSSLAGSTDTQYF,TGTGCCAGCAGCTCACTAGCGGGGAGCACAGATACGCAGTATTTT
TRBJ1-1,TRBV19,few,.,15,CASSTTARQNTEAFF,TGTGCCAGTAGTACGACAGCAAGACAGAACACTGAAGCTTTCTTT
TRBJ1-1,TRBV30,few,.,14,CAWSVGAGNTEAFF,TGTGCCTGGAGTGTGGGAGCGGGGAACACTGAAGCTTTCTTT
TRBJ1-2,TRBV10-3,many,.,13,CAISGSYADGYTF,TGTGCCATCAGTGGGTCATATGCCGATGGCTACACCTTC
TRBJ2-7,TRBV5-8,many,.,17,CASSLALNREISYEQYF,TGTGCCAGCAGCTTGGCCCTTAACAGGGAGATTTCCTACGAGCAGTACTTC
TRBJ1-4,TRBV12-5,few,.,12,CASGGGNEKLFF,TGTGCTAGTGGCGGTGGTAATGAAAAACTGTTTTTT
TRBJ2-3,TRBV6-1,.,.,14,CASRVRGVGDTQYF,TGTGCCAGCAGGGTCCGGGGCGTTGGGGATACGCAGTATTTT
TRBJ1-3,TRBV9,few,TRBD1,16,CASSVALTGSGNTIYF,TGTGCCAGCAGCGTAGCATTGACAGGGTCTGGAAACACCATATATTTT
TRBJ2-2,TRBV19,.,.,13,CASRWGNTGELFF,TGTGCCAGTCGGTGGGGGAACACCGGGGAGCTGTTTTTT
TRBJ2-3,TRBV6-5,once,.,16,CASSYSRRDGTDTQYF,TGTGCCAGCAGTTACTCGAGGCGGGACGGCACAGATACGCAGTATTTT
TRBJ2-1,TRBV12-5,.,TRBD1,9,CARTGVEFF,TGTGCTAGAACAGGGGTGGAGTTCTTC
TRBJ1-6,TRBV3-1,few,.,15,CASSQLELLGSPLHF,TGTGCCAGCAGCCAATTAGAGCTTTTAGGATCACCCCTCCACTTT
TRBJ2-7,TRBV11-2,many,.,13,CASSLPTRNEQYF,TGTGCCAGCAGCTTACCAACTCGGAACGAGCAGTACTTC
TRBJ1-5,TRBV4-1,.,.,16,CASSQDPGPGNQPQHF,TGCGCCAGCAGCCAAGATCCGGGTCCGGGCAATCAGCCCCAGCATTTT
TRBJ1-1,TRBV3-1,many,.,14,CASSPDRLNTEAFF,TGTGCCAGCAGCCCGGACAGATTGAACACTGAAGCTTTCTTT
TRBJ1-2,TRBV28,.,TRBD1,15,CASSPQSTGESGYTF,TGTGCCAGCAGTCCCCAATCAACAGGGGAAAGTGGCTACACCTTC
TRBJ1-2,TRBV30,many,.,12,CAWSNEGLGYTF,TGTGCCTGGAGTAATGAGGGACTGGGCTACACCTTC
TRBJ2-1,TRBV30,few,.,18,CAWSVLRWGGGRWYEQFF,TGTGCCTGGAGTGTACTCCGGTGGGGGGGGGGCCGCTGGTATGAGCAGTTCTTC
TRBJ1-5,TRBV25-1,.,TRBD1,18,CASSATAGTGTGNQPQHF,TGTGCCAGCAGTGCAACCGCCGGGACAGGGACGGGCAATCAGCCCCAGCATTTT
TRBJ1-2,TRBV12-3/TRBV12-4,many,.,13,CASSLVENYDYTF,TGTGCCAGCAGCCTTGTGGAAAACTATGACTACACCTTC
TRBJ1-4,TRBV5-8,many,TRBD1,16,CASSLARGATNEKLFF,TGTGCCAGCAGCTTGGCCAGGGGGGCAACTAATGAAAAACTGTTTTTT
TRBJ1-5,TRBV19,few,.,13,CASSITAFQPQHF,TGTGCCAGTAGTATAACAGCCTTCCAGCCCCAGCATTTT